The clone carrying this TCR beta chain has a handful of counts. The antigen remains undetermined. The sample originates from a study of Graves' ophthalmopathy and Graves' hyperthyroidism. Findings and caveats of the study: Blood repertoires reportedly contained most expanded thyroid clonotypes above 0.001 frequency.

The diagnosis was founded upon clinical symptoms, serum thyroxine, TRAb, thyroid ultrasound and orbital computed tomography. J was trimmed by 5 bases and V by 3 bases; bases with no gene match: 6. From germline, CDR1 is SGHRS and CDR2 YFSETQ. CDR3 length: 14 residues. Beta-chain TCR CDR3 regions were amplified from RNA transcripts. First-round RT-PCR relied on HTBI primers, and a second-round multiplex PCR came next. TCRdb processed the multiplex PCR reads anew with MiXCR; each CDR3 protein has one entry. The repertoire has hundreds of thousands of distinct CDR3 sequences, more than 20% of them found once; the top ten carry under 3.5%.

The rearrangement uses TRBV5-1 and TRBJ2-7; the match to TRBD2 covers 9 bases. This clonotype was obtained from a woman aged 18-29 years with stable Graves' hyperthyroidism. Sequenced material: peripheral blood. As DNA, the CDR3 is TGCGCCAGCAGCTCGGGACTAGCATTGGACGAGCAGTACTTC. This sequence encodes CASSSGLALDEQYF.